This passage covers 5 T cell receptor beta chains from one sample sequenced in a study of blood T cell repertoires in COVID-19. Produced via immunoSEQ multiplex PCR; TCRdb's table is partial and in-frame only. The sample includes approximately 210,000 clones, around 80% seen only once; the top ten take around 5.4%. Sequencing input: peripheral blood. These receptors were obtained from a human donor in a cohort sampled during active COVID-19.

The gene calls are TRBV6-2 or TRBV6-3 and TRBJ1-5; D is perhaps TRBD1 (5 bases). Deletions cut 2 bases from V and 7 bases from J, with 15 bases between. The germline V gene has CDR1 MNHEY and CDR2 SVGEGT. The CDR3 runs to 15 residues. The CDR3 nucleotides are TGTGCCAGCAGTTACGGGGCAGGGAAGGGGCAGCCCCAGCATTTT. Translated, it gives CASSYGAGKGQPQHF.

The genes are TRBV4-2 and TRBJ1-2; possible D gene TRBD1, 6 bases. The germline gives CDR1 LGHNA, CDR2 YNFKEQ. The CDR3 totals 14 residues. Trimming pared 5 bases from V and 6 bases from J, leaving 16 bases between. CDR3 nucleotides: TGTGCCAGCAGCGGAGGGGGGGCAGGGCATGGCTACACCTTC. It encodes CASSGGGAGHGYTF.

The chain recombines TRBV2 with TRBJ2-5, with 7 positions matching TRBD1. The CDR3 runs to 14 residues. Germline values: CDR1 SNHLY, CDR2 FYNNEI. J was trimmed by 2 bases and V by 6 bases; bases with no gene match: 6. CDR3 sequence: CASRGRGLQETQYF. In nucleotides, the CDR3 is TGTGCCAGCAGGGGCAGGGGGTTACAAGAGACCCAGTACTTC.

V is TRBV19 and J is TRBJ2-6; D possibly corresponds to TRBD1 (5 bases). Looked up from germline, CDR1 is LNHDA and CDR2 is SQIVND (reference sequence). V lost 6 bases, J lost 0 bases, and 9 bases lay in between. The CDR3 loop spans 15 amino acids. The chain's CDR3 is CASRGTGSGANVLTF. The CDR3 DNA follows: TGTGCCAGTAGGGGAACAGGCTCTGGGGCCAACGTCCTGACTTTC. The complete variable domain, with remaining parts taken from reference TRBV19 and TRBJ2-6, reads DGGITQSPKYLFRKEGQNVTLSCEQNLNHDAMYWYRQDPGQGLRLIYYSQIVNDFQKGDIAEGYSVSREKKESFPLTVTSAQKNPTAFYLCASRGTGSGANVLTFGAGSRLTVL.

This clone was recorded only once. The chain has TRBV2 and TRBJ2-1; 9 positions agree with TRBD1. Germline lookup yields CDR1 SNHLY and CDR2 FYNNEI. The CDR3 loop spans 16 amino acids. Unmatched junction bases numbered 15, after V lost 6 bases and J lost 9 bases. The CDR3 here is CASRTLQGALLSEQFF. CDR3 coding DNA: TGTGCCAGCAGAACCTTACAGGGGGCCCTCCTAAGTGAGCAGTTCTTC.